This T cell receptor beta chain appears in the sequencing data of a study of CD8+ T cells in alopecia areata. RNA extraction and reverse transcription yielded cDNA as sequencing template. Data came from immunoSEQ multiplex PCR; TCRdb stores just in-frame clones and leaves some out. The sample gives 90,000 to 120,000 clones, 45% to 70% of which show up once; 20% to 25% is in the top ten. CDR1 is SNHLY and CDR2 is FYNNEI in the germline V gene. CDR3 length: 15 amino acids. V lost 3 bases and J 3 bases, leaving 15 bases between the germline ends. The sequenced sample was CD8+ T cells sorted from blood. The gene calls are TRBV2 and TRBJ2-7; tentative D call: TRBD1 (5 bases). This clonotype originated in a human donor in good health. The CDR3 DNA is TGTGCCAGCAGTGAGGTCAGGGCCCCATTCTACGAGCAGTACTTC. Translation: CASSEVRAPFYEQYF.